This T cell receptor (beta chain) was sequenced in a study of naive and memory T cell subsets. Overall study findings and caveats: Naive repertoires, especially CD8, held a few larger clonotypes, possibly memory cells re-expressing CD45RA. Naive and memory subsets had different power law exponents for TCR abundance. Naive and memory repertoire findings lacked a ground truth for validation.

Overnight CMV lysate stimulation of fresh PBMCs defined donor CMV status by CD4+ IFNgamma. Germline CDR1 is MDHEN and CDR2 is SYDVKM. Trimming removed 6 bases at V and 2 bases at J, with 8 bases between. This CDR3 has 13 amino acids. An equimolar mix of two oligonucleotides served as the beta constant-region primer for TRBC1 and TRBC2. Nested alpha and beta constant-region primers with the SP2 primer drove four PCR rounds on ligated cDNA. TCRdb analysed the UMI-ligation and nested PCR reads with MiXCR anew, one entry per CDR3 protein. The repertoire holds 120,000 to 150,000 distinct CDR3 sequences, with under 25% as singletons. As to this clonotype: Its antigen is not known.

Sequenced sample: naive CD4+ T cells from blood. J is TRBJ1-5 and V is TRBV28, with D uncertain. The source of this sequence is a human donor in good health. The CDR3 sequence is CASRSGGNQPQHF. CDR3 DNA sequence: TGTGCCAGCAGATCCGGGGGCAATCAGCCCCAGCATTTT.